This T cell receptor beta chain was found in a study of technical replicates of blood from four donors. The CDR3 contains 16 residues. The germline V gene encodes CDR1 SGHTA and CDR2 FQGTGA. V gave up 2 bases and J gave up 4 bases; unmatched junction bases: 6. Produced via immunoSEQ multiplex PCR; TCRdb's table is partial and in-frame only. The table lists tens of thousands of clones, roughly nine tenths of them singletons. This receptor was identified in a human donor in good health. Some clones in this sample may be carry-over from other donors' samples. This sequence joins TRBV7-3 and TRBJ2-2, with 8 bases that match TRBD2. The sequencing input was PBMCs. CDR3 coding DNA: TGTGCCAGCAGCTTATTCGGGGGGGCCTCCACCGGGGAGCTGTTTTTT. Translation: CASSLFGGASTGELFF.